The T cell receptor (beta chain) described here comes from a study of human T cells and chemical hapten exposure (dated by TCRdb to the early 2020s). Looking at the study overall: For sensitization, 2% DPC in acetone was applied to a roughly 2 cm by roughly 2 cm area of upper inner arm skin. Throughout the study period of about 23 weeks, patients also received therapeutic DPC doses to the scalp every week. Patch testing was done on the upper back using Finn chambers containing 0.01% DPC, and results were scored after 6 days according to International Contact Dermatitis Research Group standards. The patient cohort, mostly female, included alopecia areata with under or over 50% scalp involvement, alopecia totalis and alopecia universalis. Libraries were pooled for sequencing, and variation in per-sample TCR yields was attributed mainly to small differences in library volumes within the pool. In alopecia patients, the study followed how the peripheral blood TCR repertoire changed in vivo over primary and secondary sensitization to diphenylcyclopropenone (DPC), a hapten. Blood was sampled from patients pre-sensitization (week 0) and at 2, 6 and about 24 weeks after DPC sensitization. Blood for TCR sequencing was provided by twenty-nine alopecia patients at one to four time points (pre-sensitization, 2, 6 and 24 weeks). The investigation overall reported the following: DPC sensitization did not change the number of TCRs with a frequency above 1 in 1000, and there was no evidence of changes in global repertoire structure. Repeated subsampling changed both the strength of the expansion versus patch-test correlation and the threshold at which the correlation became significant. Because all patients had alopecia, a presumed autoimmune disease, the immune response of the patients might differ from that of healthy individuals. Compared with pre-sensitization or healthy control sets, expanded TCRs formed significantly more large CDR3 similarity clusters, which is consistent with antigen-driven responses. A positive correlation was found between the number of PT1 expanded TCRs and patch test score, with significance reached at thresholds 8, 16 and 32 but not 4.

This sample's time point label indicates: pre-sensitization, week 0. The treatment or condition tag for this specimen amounts to: therapeutic diphenylcyclopropenone sensitization with weekly scalp DPC. At each patch-test visit, blood was drawn before the patch test was applied. Patients were considered eligible if aged 18 to 70, diagnosed with alopecia and deemed suitable for DPC therapy, and patients were excluded if pregnant. Total RNA was isolated from unfractionated whole blood collected in Tempus Blood RNA tubes. This clonotype was recorded at least ten times. What antigen it recognizes has not been identified. Base qualities were left out, and no much larger clone turns up one base away. The CDR3 has 16 amino acids, counting the end cysteine and phenylalanine. The sequence is cut down to CDR3 DNA, 48 bases in frame from base 1. Trimmed from V: 4 bases; trimmed from J: 8 bases; junction bases lacking a gene match: 13. The germline V gene supplies CDR1 SGHRS and CDR2 YFSETQ.

Library preparation used RACE. The sequencer listed for this sample is NextSeq 500. During library preparation, unique molecular identifiers were attached to individual cDNA molecules so that TCRs could be counted in a quantitative, reproducible way. From each blood RNA sample, both TCR alpha and TCR beta chains were sequenced. The original pipeline was this. A median of approximately 96,000 TCRs per sample was observed, with a range of about 23,224 to 750,000. V, J and CDR3 annotation of the TCR reads was performed with the Decombinator software suite. Every sample was subsampled to the same number of TCRs (28,000) for the PS versus PT1 abundance plots. Expanded TCRs were defined as absent before sensitization and observed at least eight times at the 2-week time point. The raw public data were reprocessed by TCRdb itself: fastp quality trimming at Q25, MiXCR clonotype calling, in-frame beta chains only. Here each entry gathers all rows of one CDR3 protein and keeps the most common genes and DNA. TCRdb's processing, not the authors', yielded these V and J calls. Across this sample there are more than 250,000 distinct CDR3 sequences, with 7.5% to 10% seen only once. Clones ranked in the top ten supply 2% to 2.5% of the sample.

This TCR was sampled from a woman aged 40 to 50 with alopecia areata. Some clones in this sample may be carry-over from other donors' samples. The sequencing used whole blood, collected in connection with sensitization to the hapten diphenylcyclopropenone (DPC). Recombination linked TRBV5-1 to TRBJ2-1, with 9 junctional bases fitting TRBD2. CDR3 loop: CASSPQWVAGEDEQFF. The nucleotide sequence is TGCGCCAGCAGCCCTCAGTGGGTAGCGGGAGAGGATGAGCAGTTCTTC.